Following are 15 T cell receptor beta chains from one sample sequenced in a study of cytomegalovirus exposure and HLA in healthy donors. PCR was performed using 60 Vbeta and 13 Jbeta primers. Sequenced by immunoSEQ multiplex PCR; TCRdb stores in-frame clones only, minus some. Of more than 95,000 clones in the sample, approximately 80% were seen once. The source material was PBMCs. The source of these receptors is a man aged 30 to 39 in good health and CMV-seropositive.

In DNA form, the CDR3 reads TGTGCCAGCAGAGCGGACAGGTATGGCAATCAGCCCCAGCATTTT. This sequence encodes CASRADRYGNQPQHF. The gene calls are TRBV5-8 and TRBJ1-5, with 7 bases identical to TRBD1. The CDR3 has 15 residues. CDR1 is SGHTS, CDR2 YDEGEE, per germline. The ends lost 5 bases at V and 2 bases at J; junction bases unmatched: 7.

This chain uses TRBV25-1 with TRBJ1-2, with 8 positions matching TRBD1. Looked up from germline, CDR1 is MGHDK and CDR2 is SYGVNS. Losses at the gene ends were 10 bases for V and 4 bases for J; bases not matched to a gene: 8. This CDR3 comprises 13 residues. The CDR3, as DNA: TGTGCCACCTCGGACAGGGTCGTCTATGGCTACACCTTC. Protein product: CATSDRVVYGYTF.

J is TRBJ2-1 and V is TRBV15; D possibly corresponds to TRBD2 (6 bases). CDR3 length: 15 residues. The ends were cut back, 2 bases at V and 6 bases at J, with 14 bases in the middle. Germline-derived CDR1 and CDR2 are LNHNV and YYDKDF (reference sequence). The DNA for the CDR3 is TGTGCCACCAGCAGATCCAGGACTAAACCCAATGAGCAGTTCTTC. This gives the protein CATSRSRTKPNEQFF.

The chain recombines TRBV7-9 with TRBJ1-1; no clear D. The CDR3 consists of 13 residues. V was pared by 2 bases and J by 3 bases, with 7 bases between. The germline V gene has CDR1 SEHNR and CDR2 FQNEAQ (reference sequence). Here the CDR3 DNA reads TGTGCCAGCAGCTTATACGGGGACACTGAAGCTTTCTTT. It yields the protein CASSLYGDTEAFF.

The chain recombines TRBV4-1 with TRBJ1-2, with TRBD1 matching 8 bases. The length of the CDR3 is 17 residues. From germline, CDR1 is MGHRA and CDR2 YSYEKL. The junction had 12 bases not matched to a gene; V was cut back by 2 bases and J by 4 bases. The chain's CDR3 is CASSQTITRGPSYGYTF. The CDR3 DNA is TGCGCCAGCAGCCAAACTATTACCAGGGGGCCCAGCTATGGCTACACCTTC.

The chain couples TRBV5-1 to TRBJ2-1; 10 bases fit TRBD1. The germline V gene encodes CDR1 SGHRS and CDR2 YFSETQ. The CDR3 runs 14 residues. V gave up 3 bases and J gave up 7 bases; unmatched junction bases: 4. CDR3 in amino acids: CASSSGQGLNEQFF. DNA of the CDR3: TGCGCCAGCAGCTCGGGACAGGGGTTGAATGAGCAGTTCTTC.

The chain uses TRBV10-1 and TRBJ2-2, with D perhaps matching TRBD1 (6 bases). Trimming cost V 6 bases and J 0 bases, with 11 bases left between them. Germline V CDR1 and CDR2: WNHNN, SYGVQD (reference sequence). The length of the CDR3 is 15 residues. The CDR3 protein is CASSWTASNTGELFF. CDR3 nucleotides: TGCGCCAGCAGCTGGACAGCTTCGAACACCGGGGAGCTGTTTTTT.

In DNA, the CDR3 is TGTGCCACCACGACGGGGAGGGCCGATAGGAGTGAAGCTTTCTTT. It encodes CATTTGRADRSEAFF. The rearrangement joins TRBV6-1 to TRBJ1-1; D unclear. Deletions cut 10 bases from V and 7 bases from J, with 25 bases between. This CDR3 contains 15 residues. The germline CDR1 and CDR2 sequences are MNHNS and SASEGT.

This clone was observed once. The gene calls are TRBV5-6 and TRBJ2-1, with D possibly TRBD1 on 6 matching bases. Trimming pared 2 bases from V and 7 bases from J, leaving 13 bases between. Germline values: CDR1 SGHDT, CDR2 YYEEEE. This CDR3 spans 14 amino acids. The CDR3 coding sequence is TGTGCCAGCAGCTTAGGCAGGGGTGTGAATGAGCAGTTCTTC. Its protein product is CASSLGRGVNEQFF.

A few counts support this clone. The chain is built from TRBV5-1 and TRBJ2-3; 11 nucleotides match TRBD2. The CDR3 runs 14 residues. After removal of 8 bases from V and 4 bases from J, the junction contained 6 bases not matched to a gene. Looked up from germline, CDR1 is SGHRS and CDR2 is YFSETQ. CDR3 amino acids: CASRLAGLADTQYF. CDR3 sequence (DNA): TGCGCCAGTAGACTAGCGGGGTTAGCAGATACGCAGTATTTT.

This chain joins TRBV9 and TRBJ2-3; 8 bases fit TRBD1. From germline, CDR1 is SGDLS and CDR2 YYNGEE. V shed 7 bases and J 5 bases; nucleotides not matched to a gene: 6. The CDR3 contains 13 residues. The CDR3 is CASGQGAGDTQYF. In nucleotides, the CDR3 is TGTGCCAGCGGGCAGGGGGCTGGAGATACGCAGTATTTT.

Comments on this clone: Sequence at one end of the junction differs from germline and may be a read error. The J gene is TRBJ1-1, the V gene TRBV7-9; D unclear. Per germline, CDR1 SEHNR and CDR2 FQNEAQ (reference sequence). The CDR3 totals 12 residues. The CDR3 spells CASSLDGFNAVF. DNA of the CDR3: TGTGCCAGCAGCTTAGATGGATTCAACGCGGTCTTT.

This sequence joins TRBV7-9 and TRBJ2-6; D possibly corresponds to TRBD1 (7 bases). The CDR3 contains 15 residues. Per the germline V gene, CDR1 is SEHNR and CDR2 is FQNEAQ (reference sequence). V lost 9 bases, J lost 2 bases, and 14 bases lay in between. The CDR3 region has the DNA TGTGCCAGTTTGGAGGGGGCCACTGGGGCCAACGTCCTGACTTTC. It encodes CASLEGATGANVLTF.

CDR3: CAWSGTGAAEAFF. The CDR3, as DNA: TGTGCCTGGAGTGGGACAGGGGCCGCTGAAGCTTTCTTT. This sequence joins TRBV30 and TRBJ1-1; the match to TRBD1 covers 9 bases. V lost 1 base, J lost 6 bases, and 3 bases stayed unmatched. This CDR3 comprises 13 residues. The germline V gene has CDR1 GTSNPN and CDR2 SVGIG (reference sequence).

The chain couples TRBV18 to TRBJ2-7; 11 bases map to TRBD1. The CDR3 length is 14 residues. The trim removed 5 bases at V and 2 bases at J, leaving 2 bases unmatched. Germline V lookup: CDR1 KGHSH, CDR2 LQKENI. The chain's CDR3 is CASSEGQGAYEQYF. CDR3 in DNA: TGTGCCAGCTCAGAGGGACAGGGGGCCTACGAGCAGTACTTC.